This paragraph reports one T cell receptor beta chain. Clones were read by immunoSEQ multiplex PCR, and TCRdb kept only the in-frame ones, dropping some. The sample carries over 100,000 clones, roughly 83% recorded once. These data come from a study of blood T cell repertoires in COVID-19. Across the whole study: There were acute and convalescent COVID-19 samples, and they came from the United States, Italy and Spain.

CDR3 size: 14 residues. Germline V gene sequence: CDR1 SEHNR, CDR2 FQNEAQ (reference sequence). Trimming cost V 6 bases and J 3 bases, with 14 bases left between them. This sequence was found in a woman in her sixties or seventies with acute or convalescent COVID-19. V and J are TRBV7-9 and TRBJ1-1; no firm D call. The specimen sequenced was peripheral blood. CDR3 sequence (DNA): TGTGCCAGCAGGAACGAAGTTCAGTACACTGAAGCTTTCTTT. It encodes CASRNEVQYTEAFF.